Below, 29 T cell receptor beta chains from the same sample are listed, as sequenced in a study of technical replicates of blood from a few donors. The data were produced by immunoSEQ multiplex PCR, yet TCRdb's version contains in-frame clones alone and is incomplete. The profile shows about 93,000 clones, roughly 96% of them singletons. The specimen was T cells isolated from PBMCs. The receptors shown here come from a human donor in good health.

The gene calls are TRBV7-4 and TRBJ1-3, with TRBD1 as a possible D gene (6 bases). V shed 8 bases and J shed 4 bases, with 15 bases lying between them. CDR3 length: 14 residues. Germline loops: CDR1 SGHVT, CDR2 SQSDAQ. The CDR3 reads CASGGRSGGNTIYF. The CDR3 coding sequence is TGTGCCAGCGGGGGCAGATCGGGCGGAAACACCATATATTTT.

The V gene is TRBV5-1, the J gene TRBJ1-1; D possibly corresponds to TRBD1 (6 bases). V was clipped by 2 bases and J by 1 base, with 12 bases between them. From germline, CDR1 is SGHRS and CDR2 YFSETQ. This CDR3 is 15 amino acids long. CDR3 coding DNA: TGCGCCAGCAGCTTAGCGGGACACCCGAACACTGAAGCTTTCTTT. Translated, it gives CASSLAGHPNTEAFF.

The rearrangement links TRBV2 to TRBJ2-2; D not resolved. This CDR3 comprises 13 residues. The germline V and J ends were trimmed by 3 bases and 8 bases, with 10 bases remaining between them. Looked up from germline, CDR1 is SNHLY and CDR2 is FYNNEI. The CDR3 DNA sequence: TGTGCCAGCAGTGACAGCCCTAGAGGGGAGCTGTTTTTT. Residues: CASSDSPRGELFF.

The J gene is TRBJ2-7, the V gene TRBV10-2; a weak D match, TRBD1 (5 bases). CDR1 and CDR2 from the germline V gene are WSHSY and SAAADI. Trimming left V 6 bases short and J 5 bases short, with 11 bases between. This CDR3 has 12 amino acids. The chain's CDR3 is CASRGVLDEQYF. Here the CDR3 DNA reads TGCGCCAGCAGAGGGGTTCTGGACGAGCAGTACTTC.

This chain links TRBV19 with TRBJ2-7; 7 nucleotides align to TRBD1. The CDR3 is 13 residues long. The V and J ends lost 5 bases and 5 bases, in that order; junction bases with no gene match: 6. CDR1 is LNHDA and CDR2 is SQIVND in the germline V gene (reference sequence). The CDR3 nucleotides are TGTGCCAGTAGTGGTCAGACAGGGAACGAGCAGTACTTC. Translating it yields CASSGQTGNEQYF.

This clone was seen once. This chain joins TRBV5-1 and TRBJ2-2, with TRBD1 matching over 10 bases. This CDR3 region has 14 residues. J gave up 6 bases and V 5 bases, and 4 bases lay outside the gene matches. Looked up from germline, CDR1 is SGHRS and CDR2 is YFSETQ. This CDR3 is CASRETGGPGELFF. The CDR3 DNA reads as TGCGCCAGCAGAGAGACAGGGGGCCCCGGGGAGCTGTTTTTT.

The chain recombines TRBV7-8 with TRBJ2-7; 15 nucleotides line up with TRBD2. Per germline, CDR1 SGHVS and CDR2 FQNEAQ. J lost 5 bases, V lost 3 bases, and 8 bases had no gene match. The CDR3 length is 17 residues. Here the CDR3 DNA reads TGTGCCAGCAGCTTCGGGACTAGCGGGGGGATACTCGACGAGCAGTACTTC. It translates to CASSFGTSGGILDEQYF.

V is TRBV11-2 and J is TRBJ1-6, with D unclear. The germline V and J ends were trimmed by 4 bases and 8 bases, with 12 bases remaining between them. The V gene's germline CDR1 is SGHAT and CDR2 FQNNGV. This CDR3 has 14 amino acids. This chain's CDR3 is CASSSTLGYSPLHF. In nucleotides, the CDR3 is TGTGCCAGCAGCTCAACCTTGGGCTATTCACCCCTCCACTTT.

The chain combines TRBV13 with TRBJ1-2; D is possibly TRBD1 (6 bases). This CDR3 has 14 residues. Germline CDR1 reads PRHDT; CDR2 reads FYEKMQ (reference sequence). Trimming stripped 4 bases from V and 5 bases from J, with 14 bases between. The CDR3 DNA sequence: TGTGCCAGCAGCTCAGGCGGGACATCATATGGCTACACCTTC. This gives the protein CASSSGGTSYGYTF.

The V call is TRBV19, the J call TRBJ2-7; 7 positions agree with TRBD1. The CDR3 consists of 14 residues. Germline values: CDR1 LNHDA, CDR2 SQIVND (reference sequence). J gave up 4 bases and V 4 bases, and 7 bases lay outside the gene matches. CDR3 in DNA: TGTGCCAGTAGTAGGGCGACAGGGACATACGAGCAGTACTTC. Protein product: CASSRATGTYEQYF.

V usage is TRBV18 and J usage is TRBJ2-7; weak D call: TRBD2 (6 bases). The germline V gene has CDR1 KGHSH and CDR2 LQKENI. The CDR3 runs to 17 residues. Trimming left V 3 bases short and J 0 bases short, with 18 bases between. The CDR3 coding sequence is TGTGCCAGCTCACCCTCCTCCGGGACTGGCTCCTCCTACGAGCAGTACTTC. It encodes CASSPSSGTGSSYEQYF.

The rearrangement joins TRBV27 to TRBJ2-3, with 8 bases matching TRBD1. In germline, CDR1 is MNHEY, CDR2 SMNVEV (reference sequence). The V gene end was trimmed by 6 bases and the J gene end by 1 base; junction bases not matched to a gene: 9. This CDR3 has 16 residues. CDR3 in DNA: TGTGCCAGCAGCCGATCCAGGGGGCATGGCACAGATACGCAGTATTTT. Translated: CASSRSRGHGTDTQYF.

The chain uses TRBV2 and TRBJ1-5; 9 nucleotides agree with TRBD1. CDR1 and CDR2 from the germline V gene are SNHLY and FYNNEI. The ends lost 6 bases at V and 7 bases at J; junction bases unmatched: 4. The CDR3 consists of 13 residues. CDR3 sequence: CASSDRGGQPQHF. The CDR3 coding sequence is TGTGCCAGCAGCGACAGGGGGGGCCAGCCCCAGCATTTT.

The chain couples TRBV7-9 to TRBJ2-6, with D possibly matching TRBD2 (5 bases). Germline assignment: CDR1 SEHNR and CDR2 FQNEAQ (reference sequence). There are 19 residues in the CDR3. Trimming stripped 1 base from V and 0 bases from J, with 16 bases between. In DNA form, the CDR3 reads TGTGCCAGCAGCTTAGGTTGGGGAGCTCAAAGCTCTGGGGCCAACGTCCTGACTTTC. It specifies CASSLGWGAQSSGANVLTF.

This clone was seen a single time. The genes are TRBV13 and TRBJ1-5, with D unresolved. CDR1 PRHDT and CDR2 FYEKMQ come from the germline V gene (reference sequence). CDR3 size: 15 residues. Trimming took off 0 bases at V and 9 bases at J, with 15 bases between the two ends. The CDR3 nucleotides are TGTGCCAGCAGCTTAGGCCTGGGTGGACTGAGGCCCCAGCATTTT. Its protein is CASSLGLGGLRPQHF.

The chain carries TRBV2 and TRBJ2-1, with TRBD2 matching over 9 bases. CDR1 SNHLY and CDR2 FYNNEI come from the germline V gene. The length of the CDR3 is 13 residues. With 4 bases clipped from V and 10 bases from J, the junction kept 5 bases outside the gene matches. CDR3 sequence (DNA): TGTGCCAGCAGTGGGAAGCGGGAGGACGAGCAGTTCTTC. Its protein product is CASSGKREDEQFF.

On this clone itself: At one of its ends the junction is not consistent with the germline gene, which may arise from a read error. The chain couples TRBV19 to TRBJ1-5, with TRBD1 matching 7 bases. CDR3 length: 14 amino acids. From germline, CDR1 is LNHDA and CDR2 SQIVND (reference sequence). CDR3 DNA sequence: TGTGCCAGTAGTTTAGACAGGGACAATCAGCCCCAGCATTTT. It encodes CASSLDRDNQPQHF. Based on the CDR3 plus reference TRBV19 and TRBJ1-5, the full variable domain is DGGITQSPKYLFRKEGQNVTLSCEQNLNHDAMYWYRQDPGQGLRLIYYSQIVNDFQKGDIAEGYSVSREKKESFPLTVTSAQKNPTAFYLCASSLDRDNQPQHFGDGTRLSIL.

The chain combines TRBV4-1 with TRBJ2-2, with a weak D call TRBD1 (7 bases). CDR1 is MGHRA and CDR2 is YSYEKL in the germline V gene. There are 17 residues in the CDR3. Trimming cost V 5 bases and J 5 bases, with 21 bases left between them. The CDR3 loop reads CASSTPGGTEVTGELFF. The DNA for the CDR3 is TGCGCCAGCAGCACCCCAGGGGGGACGGAGGTAACCGGGGAGCTGTTTTTT.

V gene TRBV5-6 combines with J gene TRBJ2-7, with D possibly being TRBD1 (6 bases). Germline CDR1 is SGHDT and CDR2 is YYEEEE. Trimming removed 3 bases from V and 5 bases from J, with 15 bases in between. The CDR3 is made up of 14 amino acids. The CDR3 protein is CASSSRQANHEQYF. CDR3 coding DNA: TGTGCCAGCAGCTCCCGACAGGCGAATCACGAGCAGTACTTC.

The chain is built from TRBV7-9 and TRBJ1-1; D unclear. V lost 4 bases and J lost 5, with 14 bases in between. CDR3 length: 14 residues. Germline loops: CDR1 SEHNR, CDR2 FQNEAQ (reference sequence). CDR3 in amino acids: CASSSGEMGTEAFF. In DNA form, the CDR3 reads TGTGCCAGCAGCTCGGGAGAGATGGGGACTGAAGCTTTCTTT.

The V and J genes are TRBV14 and TRBJ2-7, with TRBD1 as a possible D gene (5 bases). In germline, CDR1 is SGHDN, CDR2 FVKESK. V lost 4 bases, J lost 9 bases, and 25 bases lay in between. The CDR3 is 16 amino acids. The CDR3 sequence is CASSPGMAQGWIGQYF. CDR3 nucleotide sequence: TGTGCCAGCAGCCCCGGAATGGCGCAGGGTTGGATCGGGCAGTACTTC.

The chain carries TRBV2 and TRBJ2-7, with 8 bases lining up with TRBD2. The CDR3 has 15 residues. V lost 7 bases to trimming and J lost 3 bases; unmatched junction nucleotides: 11. Germline-derived CDR1 and CDR2 are SNHLY and FYNNEI. CDR3 region: CASTDSLAEFYEQYF. CDR3 bases: TGTGCCAGCACCGATTCACTAGCGGAATTCTACGAGCAGTACTTC. Based on the CDR3 plus reference TRBV2 and TRBJ2-7, the full variable domain is EPEVTQTPSHQVTQMGQEVILRCVPISNHLYFYWYRQILGQKVEFLVSFYNNEISEKSEIFDDQFSVERPDGSNFTLKIRSTKLEDSAMYFCASTDSLAEFYEQYFGPGTRLTVT.

The genes are TRBV19 and TRBJ2-7; 8 positions agree with TRBD1. Looked up from germline, CDR1 is LNHDA and CDR2 is SQIVND (reference sequence). This CDR3 is 14 amino acids long. Losses at the gene ends were 8 bases for V and 4 bases for J; bases not matched to a gene: 10. The CDR3, as DNA: TGTGCCAGTTCTCTGACAGGGGTAATTTACGAGCAGTACTTC. It is translated as CASSLTGVIYEQYF.

This clone was observed a single time. The chain carries TRBV9 and TRBJ2-5, with D possibly matching TRBD1 (6 bases). Looked up from germline, CDR1 is SGDLS and CDR2 is YYNGEE. Between the trimmed V and J ends, which lost 3 bases and 0 bases, there was a span of 18 bases. The CDR3 is 17 residues long. The chain's CDR3 is CASSATGTNLYQETQYF. The DNA for the CDR3 is TGTGCCAGCAGCGCCACAGGGACCAATTTGTACCAAGAGACCCAGTACTTC.

Only one count was recorded for this clone. The rearrangement uses TRBV27 and TRBJ2-7, with 7 bases aligning to TRBD1. Germline V gene sequence: CDR1 MNHEY, CDR2 SMNVEV (reference sequence). After removal of 8 bases from V and 2 bases from J, the junction contained 12 bases not matched to a gene. This CDR3 is 15 amino acids long. The CDR3 spells CASVRAGGLPYEQYF. In DNA form, the CDR3 reads TGTGCCAGCGTACGGGCAGGGGGTTTACCCTACGAGCAGTACTTC.

The chain couples TRBV27 to TRBJ1-6; 11 nucleotides agree with TRBD1. J was trimmed by 7 bases and V by 2 bases; bases with no gene match: 7. Germline-derived CDR1 and CDR2 are MNHEY and SMNVEV (reference sequence). This CDR3 is 17 amino acids long. CDR3 DNA: TGTGCCAGCAGTTTAAGTAGGACAGGGGGCGGCAATTCACCCCTCCACTTT. It translates to CASSLSRTGGGNSPLHF.

This rearrangement joins TRBV28 to TRBJ1-1; 9 bases fit TRBD1. This CDR3 has 14 residues. The V segment lost 5 bases and the J segment 11 bases; nucleotides outside the gene matches: 12. Germline lookup yields CDR1 MDHEN and CDR2 SYDVKM. CDR3 sequence (DNA): TGTGCCAGCAGTCCGCCGGACAGGGGTCTTGCGGCTTTCTTT. Amino acids: CASSPPDRGLAAFF.

The V gene is TRBV5-1, the J gene TRBJ2-3, with no clear D. CDR1 is SGHRS and CDR2 is YFSETQ in the germline V gene. This CDR3 has 15 amino acids. V was shortened by 5 bases and J by 0 bases, with 13 bases between the two germline ends. The CDR3 sequence: CASSSDSASTDTQYF. Here the CDR3 DNA reads TGCGCCAGCAGTTCCGACTCTGCTAGCACAGATACGCAGTATTTT.

The V gene is TRBV19, the J gene TRBJ1-6, with D perhaps matching TRBD1 (6 bases). Germline V gene sequence: CDR1 LNHDA, CDR2 SQIVND (reference sequence). CDR3 length: 15 amino acids. Trimming pared 4 bases from V and 9 bases from J, leaving 16 bases between. The CDR3 DNA follows: TGTGCCAGTAGTAGAGGACAGTCGAGGGGTTCACCCCTCCACTTT. It specifies CASSRGQSRGSPLHF.